This T cell receptor (beta chain) derives from a study of blood T cells in healthy people across ages. A second PCR, run for about 6 to 12 cycles, used a sample-barcoded 5' primer plus a J-beta primer mix. Tags on each cDNA molecule came from a template-switch adaptor with 12 random nucleotides. From the 5' RACE reads, TCRdb called clonotypes with MiXCR, one entry per CDR3 protein. The data show about 930,000 distinct CDR3 sequences, with about 29% seen just once and 10% held by the top ten. Extraction of total RNA produced a minimum of 5.5 micrograms from each sample. Germline V gene lookup returns CDR1 GTSNPN and CDR2 SVGIG (reference sequence). CDR3 length: 14 amino acids. J was trimmed by 2 bases and V by 2 bases; bases with no gene match: 6. Another study also made use of these data, one on T cells of mothers and their children.

The sequenced sample consisted of blood. This TCR was sampled from a woman aged 40 to 50 in good health. The rearrangement joins TRBV30 to TRBJ2-7; TRBD1 matches 7 bases. The CDR3 reads CAWSTGTVPYEQYF. The CDR3 nucleotides are TGTGCCTGGAGTACCGGGACAGTCCCCTACGAGCAGTACTTC.